This T cell receptor (beta chain) was captured in a study of T cells in Graves' hyperthyroidism and ophthalmopathy. The CDR3 is made up of 12 amino acids. The germline V gene encodes CDR1 KGHSH and CDR2 LQKENI. Trimming pared 8 bases from V and 0 bases from J, leaving 8 bases between. This clonotype was recorded many times. Antigen unknown. Authors of the study amplified TCR beta CDR3 regions from RNA transcripts. The HTBI primer set drove a first-round RT-PCR of the TCR CDR3. TCRdb reprocessed the multiplex PCR reads via MiXCR and lists one record per CDR3 protein. The sample consists of approximately 330,000 distinct CDR3 sequences, roughly a fifth of them appearing once. Overall study results and limits: With a median lead of about 6.9 months before onset, the model predicted ophthalmopathy.

The hyperthyroidism patients had all been newly diagnosed, and their disease duration was under 2 months. Their ages ranged from 18 to 65 years. Fresh peripheral blood, 10 ml, was the source of the PBMCs. This clonotype originated in a woman aged 50 to 60 with Graves' hyperthyroidism. Material: blood. This rearrangement joins TRBV18 to TRBJ2-7; a weak D match, TRBD1 (6 bases). CDR3 nucleotides: TGTGCCAGCCAGGACAGCTCCTACGAGCAGTACTTC. The encoded protein is CASQDSSYEQYF.